The clone carrying this TCR beta chain turned up a few times. These data belong to a study of patients and donors after allogeneic stem cell transplantation. V lost 7 bases and J lost 2, with 14 bases in between. This CDR3 is built from 14 residues. MiXCR, run by TCRdb on the RT-PCR reads, gives a single entry per CDR3 protein. The sample has some 92,000 distinct CDR3 sequences; about 48% are singletons. This clonotype was sampled from a human donor who was either an allogeneic HSCT recipient or a stem cell or donor lymphocyte infusion donor (not recorded which). It is not recorded whose cells these are; they may come from a transplant donor. Sequencing was done on a sample of blood, either unsorted or a sorted T cell fraction (not recorded which). The V call is TRBV12-3 or TRBV12-4, the J call TRBJ1-2; D is ambiguous. In DNA, the CDR3 is TGTGCCAGCACCCGCCGGGCGATCAACTATGGCTACACCTTC. It yields the protein CASTRRAINYGYTF.